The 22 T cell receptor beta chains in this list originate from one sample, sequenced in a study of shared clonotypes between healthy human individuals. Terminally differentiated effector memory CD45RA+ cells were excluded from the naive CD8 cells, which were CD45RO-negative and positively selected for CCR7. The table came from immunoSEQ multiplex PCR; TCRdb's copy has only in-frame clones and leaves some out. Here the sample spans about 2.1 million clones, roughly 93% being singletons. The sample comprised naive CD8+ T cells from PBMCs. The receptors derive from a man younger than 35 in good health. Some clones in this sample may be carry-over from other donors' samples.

CDR3 sequence: CASSLASASYGYTF. CDR3 bases: TGTGCCAGCAGCTTGGCGTCCGCTTCCTATGGCTACACCTTC. The chain carries TRBV5-5 and TRBJ1-2, with D unclear. The CDR3 extends over 14 amino acids. V was cut by 0 bases and J by 4 bases, with 10 bases left in between. Germline V CDR1 and CDR2: SGHKS, YYEKEE (reference sequence).

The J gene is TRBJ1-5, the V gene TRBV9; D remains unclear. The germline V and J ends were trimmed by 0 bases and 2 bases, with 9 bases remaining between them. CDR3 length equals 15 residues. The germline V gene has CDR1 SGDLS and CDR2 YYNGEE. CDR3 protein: CASSVGAGRNQPQHF. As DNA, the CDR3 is TGTGCCAGCAGCGTAGGTGCAGGACGCAATCAGCCCCAGCATTTT.

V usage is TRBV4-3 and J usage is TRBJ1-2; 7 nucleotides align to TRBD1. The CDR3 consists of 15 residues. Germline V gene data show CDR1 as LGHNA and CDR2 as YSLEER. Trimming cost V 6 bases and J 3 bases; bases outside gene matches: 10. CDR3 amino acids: CASRVDRDFDYGYTF. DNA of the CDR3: TGCGCCAGCAGAGTAGACAGGGATTTCGACTATGGCTACACCTTC.

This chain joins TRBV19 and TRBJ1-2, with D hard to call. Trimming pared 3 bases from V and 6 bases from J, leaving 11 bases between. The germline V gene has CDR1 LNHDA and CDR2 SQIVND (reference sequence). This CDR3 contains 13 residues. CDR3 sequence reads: CASSIGVINGYTF. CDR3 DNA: TGTGCCAGTAGTATTGGGGTGATTAATGGCTACACCTTC.

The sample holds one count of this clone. The CDR3 DNA sequence: TGTGCCAGCAGGGGTTTTGGGAACACTGAAGCTTTCTTT. Residues: CASRGFGNTEAFF. This chain uses TRBV27 with TRBJ1-1; the D is unclear. This CDR3 has 13 residues. Germline CDR1 reads MNHEY; CDR2 reads SMNVEV (reference sequence). The germline V and J ends were trimmed by 6 bases and 1 base, with 9 bases remaining between them.

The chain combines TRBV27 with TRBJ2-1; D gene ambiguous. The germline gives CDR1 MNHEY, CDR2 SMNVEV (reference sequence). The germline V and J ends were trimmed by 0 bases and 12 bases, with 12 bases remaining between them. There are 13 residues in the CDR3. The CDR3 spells CASSLSGSRRQFF. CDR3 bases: TGTGCCAGCAGTTTATCGGGGTCCCGGAGGCAGTTCTTC.

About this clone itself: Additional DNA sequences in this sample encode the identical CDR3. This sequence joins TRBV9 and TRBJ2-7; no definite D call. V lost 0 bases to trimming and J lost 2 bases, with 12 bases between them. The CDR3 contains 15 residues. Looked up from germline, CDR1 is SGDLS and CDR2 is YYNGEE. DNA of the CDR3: TGTGCCAGCAGCGTAGGAGCCAGTGAGACCTACGAGCAGTACTTC. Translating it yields CASSVGASETYEQYF.

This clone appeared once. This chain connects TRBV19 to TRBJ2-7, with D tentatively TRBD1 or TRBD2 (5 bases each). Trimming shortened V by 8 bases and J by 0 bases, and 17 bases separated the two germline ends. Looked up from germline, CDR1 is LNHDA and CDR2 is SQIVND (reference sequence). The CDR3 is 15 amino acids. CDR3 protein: CASAFGTVSSYEQYF. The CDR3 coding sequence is TGTGCCAGTGCCTTCGGGACGGTGAGCTCCTACGAGCAGTACTTC. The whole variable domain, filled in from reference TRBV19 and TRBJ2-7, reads DGGITQSPKYLFRKEGQNVTLSCEQNLNHDAMYWYRQDPGQGLRLIYYSQIVNDFQKGDIAEGYSVSREKKESFPLTVTSAQKNPTAFYLCASAFGTVSSYEQYFGPGTRLTVT.

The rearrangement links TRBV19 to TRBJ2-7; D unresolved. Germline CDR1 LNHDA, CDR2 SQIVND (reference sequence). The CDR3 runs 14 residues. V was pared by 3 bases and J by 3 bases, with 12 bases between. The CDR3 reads CASSMNGEVYEQYF. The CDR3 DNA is TGTGCCAGTAGTATGAACGGAGAAGTCTACGAGCAGTACTTC.

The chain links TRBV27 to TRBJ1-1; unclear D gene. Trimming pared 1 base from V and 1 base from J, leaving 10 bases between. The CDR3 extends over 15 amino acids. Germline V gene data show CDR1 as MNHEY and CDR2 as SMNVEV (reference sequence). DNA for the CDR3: TGTGCCAGCAGTTTATACCCGAGAGGGAACACTGAAGCTTTCTTT. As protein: CASSLYPRGNTEAFF.

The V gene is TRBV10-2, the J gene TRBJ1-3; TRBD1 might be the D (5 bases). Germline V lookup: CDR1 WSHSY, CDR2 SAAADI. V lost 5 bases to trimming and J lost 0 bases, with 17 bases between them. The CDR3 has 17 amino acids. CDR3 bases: TGCGCCAGCAGTCCGGGACCAGCGGCTTCCTCTGGAAACACCATATATTTT. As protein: CASSPGPAASSGNTIYF.

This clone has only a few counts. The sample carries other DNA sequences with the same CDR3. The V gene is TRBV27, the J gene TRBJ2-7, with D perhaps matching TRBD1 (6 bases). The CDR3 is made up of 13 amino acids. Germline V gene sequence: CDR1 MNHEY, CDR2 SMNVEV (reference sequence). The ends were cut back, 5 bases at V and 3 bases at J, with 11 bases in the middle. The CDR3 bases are TGTGCCAGCAGTCCCCGAGGGGGCTACGAGCAGTACTTC. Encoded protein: CASSPRGGYEQYF.

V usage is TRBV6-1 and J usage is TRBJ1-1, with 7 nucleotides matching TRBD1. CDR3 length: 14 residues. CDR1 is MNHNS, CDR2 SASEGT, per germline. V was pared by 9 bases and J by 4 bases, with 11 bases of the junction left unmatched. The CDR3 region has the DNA TGTGCCAGTGAAGGGTCGACAGGGAGCACTGAAGCTTTCTTT. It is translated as CASEGSTGSTEAFF.

This CDR3 reads CASSLIGPGYGYTF. CDR3 DNA sequence: TGTGCCAGCAGCTTAATAGGTCCTGGCTATGGCTACACCTTC. This sequence joins TRBV7-9 and TRBJ1-2; the D is unclear. Trimming removed 2 bases from V and 4 bases from J, with 11 bases in between. Germline values: CDR1 SEHNR, CDR2 FQNEAQ (reference sequence). CDR3 size: 14 residues.

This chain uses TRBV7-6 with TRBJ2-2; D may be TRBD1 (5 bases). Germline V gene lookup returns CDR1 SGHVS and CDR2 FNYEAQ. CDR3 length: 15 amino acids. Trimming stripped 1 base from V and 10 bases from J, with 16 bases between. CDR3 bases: TGTGCCAGCAGCTTAGGGGCCGCGACAGACTTGGAGCTGTTTTTT. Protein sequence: CASSLGAATDLELFF.

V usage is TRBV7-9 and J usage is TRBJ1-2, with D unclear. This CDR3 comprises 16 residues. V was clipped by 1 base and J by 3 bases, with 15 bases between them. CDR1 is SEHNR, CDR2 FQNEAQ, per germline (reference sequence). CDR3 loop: CASSLEGRREDYGYTF. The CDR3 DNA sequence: TGTGCCAGCAGCTTAGAAGGGCGGAGAGAGGACTATGGCTACACCTTC.

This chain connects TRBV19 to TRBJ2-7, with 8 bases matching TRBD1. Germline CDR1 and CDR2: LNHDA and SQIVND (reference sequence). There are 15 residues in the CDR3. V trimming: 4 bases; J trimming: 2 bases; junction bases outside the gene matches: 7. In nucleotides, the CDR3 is TGTGCCAGTAGTACCCGGACAGGGAGACCCTACGAGCAGTACTTC. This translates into CASSTRTGRPYEQYF.

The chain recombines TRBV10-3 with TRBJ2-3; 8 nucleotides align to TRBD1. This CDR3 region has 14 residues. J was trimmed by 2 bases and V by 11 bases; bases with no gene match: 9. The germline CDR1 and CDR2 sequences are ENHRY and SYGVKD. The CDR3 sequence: CASKTGASTDTQYF. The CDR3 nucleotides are TGTGCCTCGAAGACAGGGGCTTCCACAGATACGCAGTATTTT.

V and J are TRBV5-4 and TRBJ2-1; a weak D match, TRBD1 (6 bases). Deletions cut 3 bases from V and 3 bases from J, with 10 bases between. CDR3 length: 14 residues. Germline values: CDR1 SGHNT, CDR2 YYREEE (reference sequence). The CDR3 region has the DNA TGTGCCAGCAGCTCTATACAGGGCTACAATGAGCAGTTCTTC. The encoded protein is CASSSIQGYNEQFF.

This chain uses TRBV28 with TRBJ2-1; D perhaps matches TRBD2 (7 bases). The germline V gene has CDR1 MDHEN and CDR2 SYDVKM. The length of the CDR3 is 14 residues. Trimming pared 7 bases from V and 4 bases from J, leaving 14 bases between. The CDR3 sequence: CASISGGQYNEQFF. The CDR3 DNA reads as TGTGCCAGCATCTCGGGAGGACAGTACAATGAGCAGTTCTTC.

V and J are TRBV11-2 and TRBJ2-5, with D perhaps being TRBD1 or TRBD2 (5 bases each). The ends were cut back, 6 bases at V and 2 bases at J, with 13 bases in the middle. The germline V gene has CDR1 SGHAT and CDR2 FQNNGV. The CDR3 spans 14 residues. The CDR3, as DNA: TGTGCCAGCAGACCTAGGGACGGACAAGAGACCCAGTACTTC. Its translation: CASRPRDGQETQYF.

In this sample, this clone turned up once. As DNA, the CDR3 is TGTGCCAGCAGTTTCGCGATTGCAACTAATGAAAAACTGTTTTTT. Its protein is CASSFAIATNEKLFF. The chain employs TRBV6-6 and TRBJ1-4, with unresolved D. V was pared by 4 bases and J by 0 bases, with 9 bases between. Germline V gene lookup returns CDR1 MNHNY and CDR2 SVGAGI (reference sequence). The CDR3 consists of 15 residues.